The sequence of this T cell receptor beta chain was determined in a study of T-cell reconstitution after alpha-beta-depleted transplantation in children. The CDR3 is 13 residues long. The V and J ends lost 3 bases and 1 base respectively, with 6 bases between them. Many counts were recorded for this clonotype. Unique molecular identifiers were incorporated when the TCRbeta library was constructed. Each CDR3 protein is one row after TCRdb ran MiXCR on the PCR reads. In the table there are about 230,000 distinct CDR3 sequences, around 9.6% of which are singletons. V usage is TRBV12-3 or TRBV12-4 and J usage is TRBJ1-2, with D unresolved. Sequencing used PBMCs from the stem cell graft donor, obtained from the stem cell graft. This TCR came from a human donor who donated a stem cell graft to a child with acute lymphoblastic leukemia. The CDR3 loop reads CASSFLGNYGYTF. Here the CDR3 DNA reads TGTGCCAGCAGTTTCCTGGGTAACTATGGCTACACCTTC.